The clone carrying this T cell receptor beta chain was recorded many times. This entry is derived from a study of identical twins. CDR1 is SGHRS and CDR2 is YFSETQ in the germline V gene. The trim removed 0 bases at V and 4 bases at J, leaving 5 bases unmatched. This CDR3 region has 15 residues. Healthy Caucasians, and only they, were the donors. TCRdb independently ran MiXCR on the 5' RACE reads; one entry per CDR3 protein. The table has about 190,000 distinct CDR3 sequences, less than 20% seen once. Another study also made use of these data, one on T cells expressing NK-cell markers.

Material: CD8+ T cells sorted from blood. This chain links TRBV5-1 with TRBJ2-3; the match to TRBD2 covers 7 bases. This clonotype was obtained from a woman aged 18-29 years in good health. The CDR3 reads CASSLGTSSADTQYF. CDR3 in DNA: TGCGCCAGCAGCTTGGGGACTAGTAGTGCAGATACGCAGTATTTT.